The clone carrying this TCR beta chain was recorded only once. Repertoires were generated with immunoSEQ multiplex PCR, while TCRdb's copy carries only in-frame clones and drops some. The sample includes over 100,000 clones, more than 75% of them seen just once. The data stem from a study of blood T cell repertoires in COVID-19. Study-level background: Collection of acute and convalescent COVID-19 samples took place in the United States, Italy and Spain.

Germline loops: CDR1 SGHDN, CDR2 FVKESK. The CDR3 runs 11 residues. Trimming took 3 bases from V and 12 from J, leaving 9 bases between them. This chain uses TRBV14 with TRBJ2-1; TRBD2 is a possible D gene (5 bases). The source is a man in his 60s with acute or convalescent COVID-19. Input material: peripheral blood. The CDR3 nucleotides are TGTGCCAGCAGCCACGGACTGGGGCAGTTCTTC. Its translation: CASSHGLGQFF.